The clone carrying this T cell receptor beta chain was observed a few times. Its antigen is still unknown. TCRdb recomputed calls from the 5' RACE reads with MiXCR, one row per CDR3 protein. The data show a few hundred thousand distinct CDR3 sequences, 28% seen once. This sample is part of a study of identical twins' blood T cells. Points from the study as a whole: Shared CDR3 clonotype counts between two donors mainly tracked the product of their cloneset sizes, twins included.

Sequenced: PBMCs. The TCR originated in a woman between 18 and 55 years old in good health.

The CDR3 loop reads CASSYHYEQYF. The CDR3 DNA reads TGTGCCAGCAGTTACCACTACGAGCAGTACTTC. The genes are TRBV6-2 or TRBV6-3 and TRBJ2-7, with no clear D. Trimming took off 2 bases at V and 3 bases at J, with 2 bases between the two ends. There are 11 residues in the CDR3. Per germline, CDR1 MNHEY and CDR2 SVGEGT.